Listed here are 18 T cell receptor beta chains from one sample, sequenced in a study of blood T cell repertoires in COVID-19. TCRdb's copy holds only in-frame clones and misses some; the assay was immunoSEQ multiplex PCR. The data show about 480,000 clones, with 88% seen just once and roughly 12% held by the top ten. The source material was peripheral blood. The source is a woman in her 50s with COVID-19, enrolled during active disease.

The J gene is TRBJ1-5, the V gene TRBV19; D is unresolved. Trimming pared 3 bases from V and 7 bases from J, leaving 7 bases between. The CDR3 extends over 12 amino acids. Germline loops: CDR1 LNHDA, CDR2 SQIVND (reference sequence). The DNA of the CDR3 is TGTGCCAGTAGTATCGGGAGGCAGCCCCAGCATTTT. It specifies CASSIGRQPQHF.

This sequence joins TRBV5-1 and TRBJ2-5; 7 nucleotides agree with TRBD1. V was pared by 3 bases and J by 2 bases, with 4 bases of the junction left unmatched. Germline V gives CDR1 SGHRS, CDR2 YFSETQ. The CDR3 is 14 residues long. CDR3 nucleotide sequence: TGCGCCAGCAGCTCGCGACAGGGTCAAGAGACCCAGTACTTC. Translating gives CASSSRQGQETQYF.

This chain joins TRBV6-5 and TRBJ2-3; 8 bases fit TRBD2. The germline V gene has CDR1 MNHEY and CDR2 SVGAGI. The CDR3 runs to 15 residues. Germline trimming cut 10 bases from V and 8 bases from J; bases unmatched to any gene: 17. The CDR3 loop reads CATTPETSGAFTQYF. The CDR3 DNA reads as TGTGCCACCACACCCGAAACTAGCGGAGCTTTTACGCAGTATTTT.

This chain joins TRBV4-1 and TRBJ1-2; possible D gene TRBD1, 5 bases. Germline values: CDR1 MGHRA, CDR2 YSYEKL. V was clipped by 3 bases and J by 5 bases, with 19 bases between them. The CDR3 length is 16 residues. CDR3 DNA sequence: TGCGCCAGCAGCCACTCTCAGGGCCCCACCTCGTATGGCTACACCTTC. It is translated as CASSHSQGPTSYGYTF.

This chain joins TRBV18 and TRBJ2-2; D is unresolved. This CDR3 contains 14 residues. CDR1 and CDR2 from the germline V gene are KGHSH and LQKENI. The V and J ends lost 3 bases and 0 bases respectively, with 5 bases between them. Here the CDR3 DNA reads TGTGCCAGCTCACCGAGCCCGAACACCGGGGAGCTGTTTTTT. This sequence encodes CASSPSPNTGELFF. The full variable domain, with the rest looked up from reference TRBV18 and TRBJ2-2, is NAGVMQNPRHLVRRRGQEARLRCSPMKGHSHVYWYRQLPEEGLKFMVYLQKENIIDESGMPKERFSAEFPKEGPSILRIQQVVRGDSAAYFCASSPSPNTGELFFGEGSRLTVL.

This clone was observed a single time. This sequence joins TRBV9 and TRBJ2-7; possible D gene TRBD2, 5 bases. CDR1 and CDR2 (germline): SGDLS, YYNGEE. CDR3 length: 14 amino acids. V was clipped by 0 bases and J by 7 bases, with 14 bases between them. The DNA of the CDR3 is TGTGCCAGCAGCGTAGCCGGGGAGTACGGGGAGCAGTACTTC. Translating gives CASSVAGEYGEQYF.

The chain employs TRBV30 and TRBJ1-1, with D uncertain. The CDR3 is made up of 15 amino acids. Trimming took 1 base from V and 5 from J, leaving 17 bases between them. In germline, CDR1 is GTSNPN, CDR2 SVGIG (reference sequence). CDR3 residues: CAWSGKIMGETEAFF. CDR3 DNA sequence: TGTGCCTGGAGTGGTAAGATTATGGGAGAAACTGAAGCTTTCTTT.

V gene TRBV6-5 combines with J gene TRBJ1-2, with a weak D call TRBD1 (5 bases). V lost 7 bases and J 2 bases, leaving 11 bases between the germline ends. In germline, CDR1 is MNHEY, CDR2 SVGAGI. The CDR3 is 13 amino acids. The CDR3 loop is CASTWGLNYGYTF. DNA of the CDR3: TGTGCCAGCACCTGGGGACTGAACTATGGCTACACCTTC.

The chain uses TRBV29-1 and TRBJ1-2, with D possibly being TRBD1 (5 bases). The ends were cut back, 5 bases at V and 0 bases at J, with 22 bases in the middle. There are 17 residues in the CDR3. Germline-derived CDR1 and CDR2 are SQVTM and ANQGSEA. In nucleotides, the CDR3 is TGCAGCGTTTTCGAGCGGGACGGCTCCTCTCCTAACTATGGCTACACCTTC. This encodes CSVFERDGSSPNYGYTF.

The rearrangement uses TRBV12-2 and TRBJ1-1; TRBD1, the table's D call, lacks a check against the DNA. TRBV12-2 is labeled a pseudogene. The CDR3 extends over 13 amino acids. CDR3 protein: CASRLATGTEAFF. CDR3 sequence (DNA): TGTGCAAGTCGCTTAGCTACAGGGACTGAAGCTTTCTTT.

The CDR3 region has the DNA TGCGCCAGCAGCTTGTCGGGAGTGACTAATGAAAAACTGTTTTTT. Residues: CASSLSGVTNEKLFF. The gene calls are TRBV5-1 and TRBJ1-4, with unresolved D. This CDR3 is built from 15 residues. Germline V gene sequence: CDR1 SGHRS, CDR2 YFSETQ. The germline V and J ends were trimmed by 1 base and 2 bases, with 9 bases remaining between them.

CDR3 DNA: TGTGCCAGCAGAAGACAGGGAAAAAGGTACGCGTCGACTAATGAAAAACTGTTTTTT. Protein product: CASRRQGKRYASTNEKLFF. The rearrangement links TRBV6-4 to TRBJ1-4, with 7 nucleotides matching TRBD1. This CDR3 region has 19 residues. Trimming removed 6 bases from V and 2 bases from J; junction bases left unmatched: 18. Germline-derived CDR1 and CDR2 are MRHNA and SNTAGT.

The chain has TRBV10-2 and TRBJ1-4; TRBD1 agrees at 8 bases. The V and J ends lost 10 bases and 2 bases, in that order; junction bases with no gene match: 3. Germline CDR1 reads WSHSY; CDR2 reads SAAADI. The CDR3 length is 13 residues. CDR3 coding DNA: TGCGCCACCAGGGACAGGACTAATGAAAAACTGTTTTTT. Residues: CATRDRTNEKLFF.

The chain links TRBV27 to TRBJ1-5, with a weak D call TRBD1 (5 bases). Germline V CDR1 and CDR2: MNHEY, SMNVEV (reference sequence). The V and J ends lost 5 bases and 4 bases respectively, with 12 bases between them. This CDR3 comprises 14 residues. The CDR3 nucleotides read TGTGCCAGCAGTCCTAGACAGACTAATCAGCCCCAGCATTTT. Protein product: CASSPRQTNQPQHF.

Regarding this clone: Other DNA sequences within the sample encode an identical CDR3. The CDR3 DNA reads TGTGCCAGCAGCTTAGCAGGGTCCTCCTACGAGCAGTACTTC. Translated: CASSLAGSSYEQYF. The V call is TRBV11-2, the J call TRBJ2-7, with a tentative D call TRBD1 (5 bases). Germline-derived CDR1 and CDR2 are SGHAT and FQNNGV. This CDR3 is 14 amino acids long. The V end lost 1 base, the J end lost 0 bases, and 7 bases lay between the germline ends.

Here the CDR3 DNA reads TGCGCCAGCAGTTCTCCGGGACACCCTCACAATGAGCAGTTCTTC. Residues: CASSSPGHPHNEQFF. The chain uses TRBV10-2 and TRBJ2-1; possibly TRBD1 for D (6 bases). CDR1 is WSHSY and CDR2 is SAAADI in the germline V gene. There are 15 residues in the CDR3. V was shortened by 5 bases and J by 5 bases, with 16 bases between the two germline ends.

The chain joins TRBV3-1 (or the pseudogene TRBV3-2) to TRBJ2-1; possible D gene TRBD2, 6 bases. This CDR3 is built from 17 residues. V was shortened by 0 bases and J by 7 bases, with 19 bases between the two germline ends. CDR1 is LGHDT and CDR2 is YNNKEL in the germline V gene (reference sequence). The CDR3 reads CASSQDQGAGYGNEQFF. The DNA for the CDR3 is TGTGCCAGCAGCCAAGATCAAGGGGCGGGGTACGGGAATGAGCAGTTCTTC.

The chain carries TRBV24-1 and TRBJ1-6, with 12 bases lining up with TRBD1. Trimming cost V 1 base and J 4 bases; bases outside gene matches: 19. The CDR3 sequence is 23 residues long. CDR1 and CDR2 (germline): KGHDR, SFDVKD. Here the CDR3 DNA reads TGTGCCACCAGTGATTTAACCCCCTCGGGACAGGGGGCGGGTAAATGGTATAATTCACCCCTCCACTTT. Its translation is CATSDLTPSGQGAGKWYNSPLHF.